This TCR beta chain stems from a study of identical twins. MiXCR, applied by TCRdb to the 5' RACE reads, yields one record per CDR3 protein. Of over 200,000 distinct CDR3 sequences in the sample, around 6.5% were seen once. Comments on this clonotype: A much larger clonotype is one base distant, so this may be a read error.

The CDR3 consists of 14 residues. CDR1 and CDR2 from the germline V gene are LNHNV and YYDKDF (reference sequence). The same sample was also used in a study of T cells expressing NK-cell markers. From that study: HCMV serostatus: most of the eight sequenced donors positive, one negative.

This TCR came from a woman younger than 35 in good health. The sequenced material came from CD8+ T cells sorted from blood. The gene calls are TRBV15 and TRBJ2-5, with TRBD2 identical over 7 bases. CDR3 in DNA: TGTGCCACCAGCGTTGGGAGGGGCTTTCAGACCCGGTACTTC. Translating it yields CATSVGRGFQTRYF.